This TCR beta chain was captured by sequencing in a study of blood T cells in healthy people across ages. General observations from the study: Greater diversity and more naive CD4+ cells were seen in long-lived donors than in aged donors. Investigators viewed diversity estimates from one million T cells as underestimates, the study reported.

Points on this clonotype: What it binds is unknown.

Roughly 10 milliliters was the volume of peripheral blood drawn from each donor. With each sample, at least 6 micrograms of total RNA were extracted. The authors ran a second PCR of 7 to 11 cycles using a sample-barcoded 5' primer and a J-beta primer mix. TCRdb fed the 5' RACE reads into MiXCR, producing one record per CDR3 protein. The data contain approximately 800,000 distinct CDR3 sequences, 35% to 40% of them seen just once; the ten biggest clones take up 10% to 15%. The specimen sequenced was blood. The receptor was isolated from a man younger than 30 in good health.

CDR3: CASSHSRWGNEQYF. The CDR3 nucleotides are TGTGCCAGCAGCCACTCGAGATGGGGCAATGAGCAGTACTTC. The gene calls are TRBV14 and TRBJ2-7; possible D gene TRBD1, 5 bases. CDR1 is SGHDN, CDR2 FVKESK, per germline. The V end lost 3 bases, the J end lost 7 bases, and 16 bases lay between the germline ends. The length of the CDR3 is 14 residues.